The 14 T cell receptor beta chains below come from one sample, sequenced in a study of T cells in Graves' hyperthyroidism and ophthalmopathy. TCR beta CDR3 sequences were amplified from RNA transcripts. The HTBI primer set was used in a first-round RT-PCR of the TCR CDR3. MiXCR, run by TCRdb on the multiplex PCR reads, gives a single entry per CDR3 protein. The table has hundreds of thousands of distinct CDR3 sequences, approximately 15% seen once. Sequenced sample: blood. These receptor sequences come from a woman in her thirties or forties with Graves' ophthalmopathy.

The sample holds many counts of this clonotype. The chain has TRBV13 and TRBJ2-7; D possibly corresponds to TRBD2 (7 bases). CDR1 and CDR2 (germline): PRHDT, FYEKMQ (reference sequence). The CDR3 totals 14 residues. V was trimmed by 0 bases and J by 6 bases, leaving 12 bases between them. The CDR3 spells CASSLGWGGGEQYF. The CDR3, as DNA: TGTGCCAGCAGCTTAGGGTGGGGGGGCGGCGAGCAGTACTTC.

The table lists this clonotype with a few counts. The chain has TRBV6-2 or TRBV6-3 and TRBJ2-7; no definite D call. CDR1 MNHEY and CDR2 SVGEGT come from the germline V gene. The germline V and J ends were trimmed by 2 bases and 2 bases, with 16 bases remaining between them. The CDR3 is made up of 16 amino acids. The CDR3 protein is CASSYHSTDYPYEQYF. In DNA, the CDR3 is TGTGCCAGCAGTTACCATAGCACGGATTACCCCTACGAGCAGTACTTC.

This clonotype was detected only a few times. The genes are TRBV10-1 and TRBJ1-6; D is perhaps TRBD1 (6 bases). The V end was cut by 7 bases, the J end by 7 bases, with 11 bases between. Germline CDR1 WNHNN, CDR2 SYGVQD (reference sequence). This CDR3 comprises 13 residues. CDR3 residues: CASKGDPNSPLHF. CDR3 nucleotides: TGCGCCAGCAAGGGGGACCCAAATTCACCCCTCCACTTT.

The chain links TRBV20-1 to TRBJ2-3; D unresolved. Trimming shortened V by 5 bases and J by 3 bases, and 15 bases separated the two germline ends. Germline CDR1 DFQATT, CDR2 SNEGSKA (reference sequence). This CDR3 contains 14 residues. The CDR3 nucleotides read TGCAGTGCTTCGGGCTCCGGTAGAACAGATACGCAGTATTTT. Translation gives CSASGSGRTDTQYF.

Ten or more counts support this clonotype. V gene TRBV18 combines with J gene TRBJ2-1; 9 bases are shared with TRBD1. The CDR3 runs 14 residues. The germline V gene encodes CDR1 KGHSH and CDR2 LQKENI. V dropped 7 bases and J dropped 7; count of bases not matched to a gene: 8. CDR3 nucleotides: TGTGCCAGCTGCCGGGACAGGGTAAGGAATGAGCAGTTCTTC. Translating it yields CASCRDRVRNEQFF.

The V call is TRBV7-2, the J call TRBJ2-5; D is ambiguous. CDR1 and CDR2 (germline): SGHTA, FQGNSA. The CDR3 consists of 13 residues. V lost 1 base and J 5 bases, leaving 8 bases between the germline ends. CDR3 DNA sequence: TGTGCCAGCAGCTTAGGATGGTGGGAGACCCAGTACTTC. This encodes CASSLGWWETQYF. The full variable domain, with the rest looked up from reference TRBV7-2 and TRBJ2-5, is GAGVSQSPSNKVTEKGKDVELRCDPISGHTALYWYRQSLGQGLEFLIYFQGNSAPDKSGLPSDRFSAERTGGSVSTLTIQRTQQEDSAVYLCASSLGWWETQYFGPGTRLLVL.

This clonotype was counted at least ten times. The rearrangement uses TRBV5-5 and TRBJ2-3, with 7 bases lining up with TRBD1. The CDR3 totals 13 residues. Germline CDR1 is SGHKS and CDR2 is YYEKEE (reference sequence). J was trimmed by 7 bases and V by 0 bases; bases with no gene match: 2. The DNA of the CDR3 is TGTGCCAGCAGCTTGGTGGGACAGTATACGCAGTATTTT. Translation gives CASSLVGQYTQYF.

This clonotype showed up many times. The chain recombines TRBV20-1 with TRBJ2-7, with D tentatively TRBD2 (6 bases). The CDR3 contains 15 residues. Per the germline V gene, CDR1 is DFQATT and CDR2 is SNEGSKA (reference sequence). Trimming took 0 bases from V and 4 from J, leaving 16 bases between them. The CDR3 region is CSAREPRLGEYEQYF. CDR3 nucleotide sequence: TGCAGTGCTAGAGAGCCACGACTAGGAGAGTACGAGCAGTACTTC.

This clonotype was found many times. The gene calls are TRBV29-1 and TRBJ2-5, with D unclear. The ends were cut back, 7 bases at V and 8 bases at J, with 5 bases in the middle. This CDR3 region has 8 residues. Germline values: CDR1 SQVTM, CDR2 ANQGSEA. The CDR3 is CSADTQYF. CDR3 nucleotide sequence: TGCAGCGCGGACACCCAGTACTTC.

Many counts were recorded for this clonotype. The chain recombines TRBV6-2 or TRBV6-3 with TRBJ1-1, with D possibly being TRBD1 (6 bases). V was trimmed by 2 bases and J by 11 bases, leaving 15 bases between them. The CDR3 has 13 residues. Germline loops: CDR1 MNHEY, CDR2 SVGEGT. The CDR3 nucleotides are TGTGCCAGCAGTTACAACGACAGGATGGACGCTTTCTTT. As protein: CASSYNDRMDAFF.

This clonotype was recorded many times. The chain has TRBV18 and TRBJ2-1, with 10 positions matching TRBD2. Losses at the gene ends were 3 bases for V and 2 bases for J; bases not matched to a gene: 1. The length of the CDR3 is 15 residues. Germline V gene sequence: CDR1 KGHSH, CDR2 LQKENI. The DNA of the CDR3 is TGTGCCAGCTCACCGGGACTAGCGACCTACAATGAGCAGTTCTTC. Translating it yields CASSPGLATYNEQFF.

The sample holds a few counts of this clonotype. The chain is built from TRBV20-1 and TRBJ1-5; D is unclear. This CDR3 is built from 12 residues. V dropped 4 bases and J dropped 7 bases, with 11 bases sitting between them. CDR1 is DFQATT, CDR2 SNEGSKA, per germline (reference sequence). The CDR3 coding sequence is TGCAGTGCTATCGACTGGGGACAGCCCCAGCATTTT. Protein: CSAIDWGQPQHF.

The CDR3 is CASSREGTGSDEQYF. For the CDR3, the DNA is TGTGCCAGCAGCCGGGAGGGGACAGGGTCGGACGAGCAGTACTTC. The chain uses TRBV2 and TRBJ2-7; TRBD1 is a possible D gene (9 bases). The CDR3 spans 15 residues. Germline CDR1 SNHLY, CDR2 FYNNEI. The V gene lost 6 bases and the J gene lost 5 bases, with 20 bases spanning the gap.

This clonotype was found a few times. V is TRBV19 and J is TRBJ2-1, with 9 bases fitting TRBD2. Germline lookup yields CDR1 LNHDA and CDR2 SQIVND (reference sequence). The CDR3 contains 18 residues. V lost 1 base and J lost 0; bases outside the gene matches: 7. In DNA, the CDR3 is TGTGCCAGTAGTATAGGTAGCGGGGGCCTGAGCTCCTACAATGAGCAGTTCTTC. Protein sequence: CASSIGSGGLSSYNEQFF.